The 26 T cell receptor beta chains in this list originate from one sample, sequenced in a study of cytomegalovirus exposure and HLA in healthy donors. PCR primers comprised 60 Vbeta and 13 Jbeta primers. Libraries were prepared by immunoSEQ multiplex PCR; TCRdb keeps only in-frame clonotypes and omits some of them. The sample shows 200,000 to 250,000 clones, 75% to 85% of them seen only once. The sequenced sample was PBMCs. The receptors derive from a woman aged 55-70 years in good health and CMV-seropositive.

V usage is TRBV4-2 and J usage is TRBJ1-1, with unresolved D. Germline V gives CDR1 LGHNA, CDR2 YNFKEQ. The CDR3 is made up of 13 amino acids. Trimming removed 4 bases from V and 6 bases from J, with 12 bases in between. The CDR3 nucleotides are TGTGCCAGCAGCCCAACCGGTCGGGCTGAAGCTTTCTTT. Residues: CASSPTGRAEAFF.

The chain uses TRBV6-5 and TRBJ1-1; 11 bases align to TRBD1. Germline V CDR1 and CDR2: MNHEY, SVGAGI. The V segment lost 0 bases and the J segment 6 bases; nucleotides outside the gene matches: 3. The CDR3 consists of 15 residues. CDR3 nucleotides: TGTGCCAGCAGTTACTCCCGGGACAGGGGGTCTGAAGCTTTCTTT. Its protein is CASSYSRDRGSEAFF.

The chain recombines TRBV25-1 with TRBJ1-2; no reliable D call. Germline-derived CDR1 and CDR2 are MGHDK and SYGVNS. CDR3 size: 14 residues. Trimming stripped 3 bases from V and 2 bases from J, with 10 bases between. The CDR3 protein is CASSEGDRNYGYTF. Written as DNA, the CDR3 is TGTGCCAGCAGTGAGGGCGACCGAAACTATGGCTACACCTTC.

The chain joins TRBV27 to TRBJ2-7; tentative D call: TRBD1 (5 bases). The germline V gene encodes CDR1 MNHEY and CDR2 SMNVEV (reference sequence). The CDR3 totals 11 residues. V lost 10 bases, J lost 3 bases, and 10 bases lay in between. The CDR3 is CATGQFYEQYF. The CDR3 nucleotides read TGTGCCACTGGACAATTCTACGAGCAGTACTTC.

The CDR3 sequence is CASRGQGQGQPQHF. In nucleotides, the CDR3 is TGTGCCAGCAGGGGACAGGGGCAAGGTCAGCCCCAGCATTTT. The V and J genes are TRBV6-5 and TRBJ1-5, with TRBD1 identical over 10 bases. CDR1 is MNHEY, CDR2 SVGAGI, per germline. CDR3 length: 14 residues. V lost 6 bases, J lost 6 bases, and 5 bases stayed unmatched.

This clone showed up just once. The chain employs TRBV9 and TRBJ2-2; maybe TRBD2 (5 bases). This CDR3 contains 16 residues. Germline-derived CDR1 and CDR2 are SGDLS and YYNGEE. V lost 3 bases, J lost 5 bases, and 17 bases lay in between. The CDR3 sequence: CASSGGSGSGTGELFF. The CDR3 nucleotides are TGTGCCAGCAGCGGAGGTTCGGGGTCGGGAACCGGGGAGCTGTTTTTT.

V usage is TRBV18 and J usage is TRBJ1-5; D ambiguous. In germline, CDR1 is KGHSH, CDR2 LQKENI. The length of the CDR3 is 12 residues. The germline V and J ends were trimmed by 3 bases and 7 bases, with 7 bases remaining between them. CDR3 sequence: CASSPVGQPQHF. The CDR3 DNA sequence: TGTGCCAGCTCACCGGTGGGCCAGCCCCAGCATTTT.

As DNA, the CDR3 is TGTGCCAGCAGCTACCGACAGAACACTGAAGCTTTCTTT. Encoded protein: CASSYRQNTEAFF. The J gene is TRBJ1-1, the V gene TRBV11-2, with D uncertain. Germline V lookup: CDR1 SGHAT, CDR2 FQNNGV. V was pared by 4 bases and J by 1 base, with 7 bases between. This CDR3 comprises 13 residues.

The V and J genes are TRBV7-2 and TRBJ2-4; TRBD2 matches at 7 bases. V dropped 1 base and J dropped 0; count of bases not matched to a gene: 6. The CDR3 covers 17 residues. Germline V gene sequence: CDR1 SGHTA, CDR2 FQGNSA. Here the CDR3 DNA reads TGTGCCAGCAGCTTAGGGGGGGGAAGGATAGCCAAAAACATTCAGTACTTC. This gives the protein CASSLGGGRIAKNIQYF.

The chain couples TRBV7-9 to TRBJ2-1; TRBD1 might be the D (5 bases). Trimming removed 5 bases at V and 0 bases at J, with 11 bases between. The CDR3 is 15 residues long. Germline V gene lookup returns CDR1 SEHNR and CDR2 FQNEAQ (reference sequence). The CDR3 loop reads CASSPGRSSYNEQFF. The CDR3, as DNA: TGTGCCAGCAGCCCAGGGCGGTCCTCCTACAATGAGCAGTTCTTC.

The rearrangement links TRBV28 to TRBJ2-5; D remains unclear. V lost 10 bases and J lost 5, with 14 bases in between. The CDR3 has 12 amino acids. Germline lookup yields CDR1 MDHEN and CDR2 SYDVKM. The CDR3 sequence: CATSNFGETQYF. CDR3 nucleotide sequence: TGTGCCACGTCTAACTTCGGGGAGACCCAGTACTTC.

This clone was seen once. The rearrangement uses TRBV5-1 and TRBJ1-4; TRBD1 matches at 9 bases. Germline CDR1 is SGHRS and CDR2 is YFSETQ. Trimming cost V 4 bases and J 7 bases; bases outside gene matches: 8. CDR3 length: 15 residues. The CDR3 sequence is CASSIITGGSEKLFF. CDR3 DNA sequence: TGCGCCAGCAGCATTATTACAGGGGGCAGTGAAAAACTGTTTTTT.

The CDR3 here is CASSSGDRAGSPLHF. In DNA form, the CDR3 reads TGTGCCAGCAGTTCCGGAGACAGGGCTGGGTCACCCCTCCACTTT. V and J are TRBV27 and TRBJ1-6; 7 bases align to TRBD1. Unmatched junction bases numbered 10, after V lost 4 bases and J lost 10 bases. This CDR3 has 15 residues. Germline assignment: CDR1 MNHEY and CDR2 SMNVEV (reference sequence).

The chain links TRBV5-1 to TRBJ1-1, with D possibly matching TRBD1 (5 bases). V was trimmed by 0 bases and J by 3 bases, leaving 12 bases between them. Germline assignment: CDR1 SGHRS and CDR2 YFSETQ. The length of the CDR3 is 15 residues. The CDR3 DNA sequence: TGCGCCAGCAGCTTGGATGACAGTGGACACACTGAAGCTTTCTTT. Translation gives CASSLDDSGHTEAFF.

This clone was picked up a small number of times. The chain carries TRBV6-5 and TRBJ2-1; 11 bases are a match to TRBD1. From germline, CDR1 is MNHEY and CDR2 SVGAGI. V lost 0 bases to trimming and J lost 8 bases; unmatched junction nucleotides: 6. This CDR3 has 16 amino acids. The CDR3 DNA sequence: TGTGCCAGCAGTTACTCTAGGACAGGGGGCATAGATGAGCAGTTCTTC. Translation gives CASSYSRTGGIDEQFF.

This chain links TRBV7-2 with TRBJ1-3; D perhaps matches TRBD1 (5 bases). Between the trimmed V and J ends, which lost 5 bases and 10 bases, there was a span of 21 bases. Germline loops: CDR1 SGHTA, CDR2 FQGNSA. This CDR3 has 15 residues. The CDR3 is CASSRSYTTRGTIYF. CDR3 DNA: TGTGCCAGCAGCCGTAGTTACACAACTCGGGGGACCATATATTTT.

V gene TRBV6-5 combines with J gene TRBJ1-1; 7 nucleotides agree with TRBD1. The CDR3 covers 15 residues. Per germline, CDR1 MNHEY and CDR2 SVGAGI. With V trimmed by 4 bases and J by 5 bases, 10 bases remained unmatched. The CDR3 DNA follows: TGTGCCAGCAGTTCCCCCGCAGGGGGGAATACTGAAGCTTTCTTT. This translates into CASSSPAGGNTEAFF.

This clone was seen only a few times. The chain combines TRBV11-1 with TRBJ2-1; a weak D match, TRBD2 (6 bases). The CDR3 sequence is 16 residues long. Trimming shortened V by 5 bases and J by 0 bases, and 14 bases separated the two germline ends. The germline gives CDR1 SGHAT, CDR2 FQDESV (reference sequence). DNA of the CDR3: TGTGCCAGCAGCCCCCGGGCGGGACCCTCCTACAATGAGCAGTTCTTC. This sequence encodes CASSPRAGPSYNEQFF.

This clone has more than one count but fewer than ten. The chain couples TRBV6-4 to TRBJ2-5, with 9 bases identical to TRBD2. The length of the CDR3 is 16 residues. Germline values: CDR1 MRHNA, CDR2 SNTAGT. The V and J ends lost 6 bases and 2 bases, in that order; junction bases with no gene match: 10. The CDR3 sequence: CASRLSTSGAQETQYF. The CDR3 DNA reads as TGTGCCAGCAGATTGTCGACTAGCGGAGCACAAGAGACCCAGTACTTC.

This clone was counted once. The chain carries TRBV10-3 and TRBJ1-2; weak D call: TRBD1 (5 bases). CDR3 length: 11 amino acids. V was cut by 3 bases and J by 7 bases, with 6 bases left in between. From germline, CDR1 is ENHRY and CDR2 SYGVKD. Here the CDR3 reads CAISETGGYTF. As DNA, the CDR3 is TGTGCCATCAGTGAAACAGGTGGCTACACCTTC.

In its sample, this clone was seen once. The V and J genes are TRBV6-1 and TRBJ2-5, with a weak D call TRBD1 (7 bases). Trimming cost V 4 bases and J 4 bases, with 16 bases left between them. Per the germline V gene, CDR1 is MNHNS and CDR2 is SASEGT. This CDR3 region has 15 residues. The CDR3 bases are TGTGCCAGCAGTGTCGAAGCTCAGGGGGGAGAGACCCAGTACTTC. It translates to CASSVEAQGGETQYF.

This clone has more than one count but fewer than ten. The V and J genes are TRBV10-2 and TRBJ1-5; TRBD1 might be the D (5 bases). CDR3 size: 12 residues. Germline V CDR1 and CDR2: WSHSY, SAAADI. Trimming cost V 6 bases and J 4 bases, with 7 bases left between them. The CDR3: CASRDTNQPQHF. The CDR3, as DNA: TGCGCCAGCAGGGACACTAATCAGCCCCAGCATTTT.

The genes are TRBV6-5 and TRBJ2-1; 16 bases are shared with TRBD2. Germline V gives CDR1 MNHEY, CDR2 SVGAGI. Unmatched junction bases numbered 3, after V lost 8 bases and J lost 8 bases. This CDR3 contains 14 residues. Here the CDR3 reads CASGTSGRADEQFF. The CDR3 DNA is TGTGCCAGCGGGACTAGCGGGAGGGCGGATGAGCAGTTCTTC.

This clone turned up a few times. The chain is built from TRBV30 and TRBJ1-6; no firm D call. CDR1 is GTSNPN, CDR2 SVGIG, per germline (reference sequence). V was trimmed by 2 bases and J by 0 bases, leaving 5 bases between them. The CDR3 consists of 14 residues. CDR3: CAWSTSSYNSPLHF. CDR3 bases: TGTGCCTGGAGTACAAGCTCCTATAATTCACCCCTCCACTTT. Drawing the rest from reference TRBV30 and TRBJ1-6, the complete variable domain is SQTIHQWPATLVQPVGSPLSLECTVEGTSNPNLYWYRQAAGRGLQLLFYSVGIGQISSEVPQNLSASRPQDRQFILSSKKLLLSDSGFYLCAWSTSSYNSPLHFGNGTRLTVT.

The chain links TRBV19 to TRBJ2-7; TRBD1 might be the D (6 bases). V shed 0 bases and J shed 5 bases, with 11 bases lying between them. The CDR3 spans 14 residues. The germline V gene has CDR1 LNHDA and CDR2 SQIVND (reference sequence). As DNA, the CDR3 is TGTGCCAGTAGTATAGATCGTTGGGGGCACGAGCAGTACTTC. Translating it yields CASSIDRWGHEQYF.

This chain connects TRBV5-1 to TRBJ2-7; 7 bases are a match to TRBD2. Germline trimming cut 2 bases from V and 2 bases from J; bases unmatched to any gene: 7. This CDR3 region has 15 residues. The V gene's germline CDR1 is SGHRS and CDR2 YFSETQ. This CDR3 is CASSLRGGTTYEQYF. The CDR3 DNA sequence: TGCGCCAGCAGCTTACGCGGGGGTACTACCTACGAGCAGTACTTC.